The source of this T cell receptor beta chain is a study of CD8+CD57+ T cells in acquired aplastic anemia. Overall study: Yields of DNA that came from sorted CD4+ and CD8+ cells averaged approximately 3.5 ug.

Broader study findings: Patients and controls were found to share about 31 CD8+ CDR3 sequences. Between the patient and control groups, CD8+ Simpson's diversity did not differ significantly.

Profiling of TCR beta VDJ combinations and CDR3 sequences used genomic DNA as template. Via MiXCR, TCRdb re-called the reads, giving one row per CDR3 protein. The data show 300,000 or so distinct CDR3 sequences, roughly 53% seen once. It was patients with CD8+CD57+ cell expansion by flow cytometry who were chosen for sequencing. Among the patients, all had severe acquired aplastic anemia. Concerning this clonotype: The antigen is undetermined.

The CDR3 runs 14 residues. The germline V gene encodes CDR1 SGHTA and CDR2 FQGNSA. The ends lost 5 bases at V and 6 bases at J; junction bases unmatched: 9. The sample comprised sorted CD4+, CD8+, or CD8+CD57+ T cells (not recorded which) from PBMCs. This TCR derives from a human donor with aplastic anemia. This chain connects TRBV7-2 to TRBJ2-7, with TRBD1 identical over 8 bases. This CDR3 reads CASSPGQGPSEQYF. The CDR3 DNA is TGTGCCAGCAGCCCAGGACAGGGACCCTCCGAGCAGTACTTC.